This TCR beta chain was recovered during a study of blood T cell repertoires in COVID-19. On the study more broadly: From T cells, B-cell-depleted T cells, or PBMCs came the material, which was cDNA or gDNA.

Profiling relied on immunoSEQ multiplex PCR, and the TCRdb table lists in-frame clones only, not all of them. Here the sample spans around 70,000 clones, just over 90% being singletons. The V gene's germline CDR1 is SGHAT and CDR2 FQDESV (reference sequence). Trimming shortened V by 5 bases and J by 2 bases, and 13 bases separated the two germline ends. This CDR3 is 14 amino acids long. This clone has a handful of counts. The TCR comes from a man in his fifties with COVID-19, enrolled during active disease. What was sequenced was peripheral blood. The chain employs TRBV11-1 and TRBJ2-7, with D maybe TRBD1 (5 bases). The CDR3 nucleotides are TGTGCCAGCAGCCCGACAGCTATAGCCTACGAGCAGTACTTC. Translation: CASSPTAIAYEQYF.